This T cell receptor (beta chain) was observed in a study of a mutant IDH1 vaccine in newly diagnosed glioma. This clone was seen a handful of times. The method was immunoSEQ multiplex PCR; TCRdb's version includes in-frame clones alone and lacks a portion of them. The table shows tens of thousands of clones, with about nine tenths occurring only once. V lost 3 bases to trimming and J lost 4 bases, with 15 bases between them. Germline assignment: CDR1 LNHDA and CDR2 SQIVND (reference sequence). This CDR3 is 15 amino acids long. The time point was: baseline, week 1 (first vaccination visit). The treatment is: pre-vaccination baseline after standard-of-care therapy.

This clonotype was obtained from a man in his forties or fifties with glioma. The sample was PBMCs, taken from a glioma patient treated with radiotherapy, temozolomide or both. The genes are TRBV19 and TRBJ1-1; TRBD1 is a possible D gene (5 bases). The CDR3 DNA reads as TGTGCCAGTAGTATCGGCAGGGATGGAGTCACTGAAGCTTTCTTT. Translation: CASSIGRDGVTEAFF.